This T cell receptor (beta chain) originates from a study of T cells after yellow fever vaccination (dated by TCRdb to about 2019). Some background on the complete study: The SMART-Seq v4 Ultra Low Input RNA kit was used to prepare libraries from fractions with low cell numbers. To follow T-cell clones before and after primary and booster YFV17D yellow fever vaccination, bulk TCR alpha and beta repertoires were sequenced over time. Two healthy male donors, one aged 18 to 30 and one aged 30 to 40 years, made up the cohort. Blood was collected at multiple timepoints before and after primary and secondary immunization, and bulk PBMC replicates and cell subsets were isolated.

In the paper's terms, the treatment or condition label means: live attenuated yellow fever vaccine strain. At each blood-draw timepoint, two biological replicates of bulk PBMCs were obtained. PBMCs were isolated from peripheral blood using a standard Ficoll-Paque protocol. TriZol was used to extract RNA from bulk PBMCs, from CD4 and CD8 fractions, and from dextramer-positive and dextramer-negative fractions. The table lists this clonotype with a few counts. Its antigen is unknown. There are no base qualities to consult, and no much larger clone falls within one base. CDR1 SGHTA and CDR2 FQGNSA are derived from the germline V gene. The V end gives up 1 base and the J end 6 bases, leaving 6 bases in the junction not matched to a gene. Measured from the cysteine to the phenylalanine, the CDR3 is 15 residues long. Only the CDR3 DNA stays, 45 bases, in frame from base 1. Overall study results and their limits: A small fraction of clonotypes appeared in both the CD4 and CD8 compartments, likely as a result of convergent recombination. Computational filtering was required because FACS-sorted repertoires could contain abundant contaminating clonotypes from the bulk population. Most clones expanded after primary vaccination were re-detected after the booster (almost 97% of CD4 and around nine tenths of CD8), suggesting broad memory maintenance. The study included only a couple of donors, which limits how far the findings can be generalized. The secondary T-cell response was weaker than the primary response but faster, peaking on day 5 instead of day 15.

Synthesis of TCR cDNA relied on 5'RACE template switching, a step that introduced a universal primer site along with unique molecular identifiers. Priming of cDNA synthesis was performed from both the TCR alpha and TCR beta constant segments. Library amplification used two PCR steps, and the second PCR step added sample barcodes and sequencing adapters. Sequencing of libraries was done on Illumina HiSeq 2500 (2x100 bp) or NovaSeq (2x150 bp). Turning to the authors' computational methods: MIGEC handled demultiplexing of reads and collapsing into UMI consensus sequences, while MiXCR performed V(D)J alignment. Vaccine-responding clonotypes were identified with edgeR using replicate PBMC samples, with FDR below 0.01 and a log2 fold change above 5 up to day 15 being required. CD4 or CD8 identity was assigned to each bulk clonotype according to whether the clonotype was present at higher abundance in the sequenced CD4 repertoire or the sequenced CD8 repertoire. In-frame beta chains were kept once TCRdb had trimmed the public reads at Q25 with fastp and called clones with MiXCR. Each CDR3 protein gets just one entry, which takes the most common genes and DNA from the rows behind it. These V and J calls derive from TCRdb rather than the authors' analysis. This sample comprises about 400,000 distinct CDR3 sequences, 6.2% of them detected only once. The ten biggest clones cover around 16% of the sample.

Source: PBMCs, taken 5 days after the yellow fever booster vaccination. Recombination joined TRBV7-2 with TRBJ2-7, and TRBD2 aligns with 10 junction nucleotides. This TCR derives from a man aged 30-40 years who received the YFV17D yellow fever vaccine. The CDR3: CASSLGGLANGEQYF. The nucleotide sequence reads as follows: TGTGCCAGCAGCTTAGGGGGACTAGCGAACGGCGAGCAGTACTTC.